This TCR beta chain was recorded in a study of T cells in Graves' hyperthyroidism and ophthalmopathy. Study-level information: The initial diagnosis was the point when peripheral blood was collected, ahead of any treatment.

Uncontrolled infection, other autoimmune disease, pregnancy or lactation led to exclusion. RNA transcripts gave rise to amplified TCR beta CDR3 regions. An initial round of RT-PCR targeting the TCR CDR3 relied on the HTBI primer set. TCRdb ran MiXCR on the multiplex PCR reads and lists one entry per CDR3 protein. In the table there are hundreds of thousands of distinct CDR3 sequences, roughly 13% of which are singletons. This clonotype has ten or more counts. The CDR3 has 10 amino acids. In germline, CDR1 is KGHDR, CDR2 SFDVKD. V lost 6 bases, J lost 7 bases, and 5 bases lay in between. J is TRBJ1-1 and V is TRBV24-1; D remains unclear. The clonotype comes from a woman younger than 30 with Graves' hyperthyroidism. The sequenced sample was blood. CDR3 in amino acids: CATSPYEAFF. The CDR3 DNA sequence: TGTGCCACCAGTCCCTATGAAGCTTTCTTT.